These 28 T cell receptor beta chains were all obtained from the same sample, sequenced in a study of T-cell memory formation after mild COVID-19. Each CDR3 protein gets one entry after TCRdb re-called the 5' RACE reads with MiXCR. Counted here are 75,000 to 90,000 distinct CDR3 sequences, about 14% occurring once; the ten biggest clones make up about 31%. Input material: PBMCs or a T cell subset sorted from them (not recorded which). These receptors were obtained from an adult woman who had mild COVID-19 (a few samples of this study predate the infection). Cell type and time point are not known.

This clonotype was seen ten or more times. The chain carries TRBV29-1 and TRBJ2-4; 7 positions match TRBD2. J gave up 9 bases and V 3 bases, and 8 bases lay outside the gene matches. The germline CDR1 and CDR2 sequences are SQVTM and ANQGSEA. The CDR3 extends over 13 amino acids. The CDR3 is CSVELGGFGIQYF. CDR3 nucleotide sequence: TGCAGCGTTGAGCTGGGGGGGTTTGGCATTCAGTACTTC.

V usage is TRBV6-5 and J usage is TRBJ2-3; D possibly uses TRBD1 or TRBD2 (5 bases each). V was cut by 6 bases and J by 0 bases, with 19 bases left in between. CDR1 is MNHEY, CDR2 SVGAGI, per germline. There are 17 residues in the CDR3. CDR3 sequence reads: CASRNFPLGRSTDTQYF. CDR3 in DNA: TGTGCCAGCAGGAACTTTCCCTTGGGACGGAGCACAGATACGCAGTATTTT.

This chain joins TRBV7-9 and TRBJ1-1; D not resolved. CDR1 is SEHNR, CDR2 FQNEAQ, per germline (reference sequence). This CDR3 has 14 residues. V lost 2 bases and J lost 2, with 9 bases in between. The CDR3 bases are TGTGCCAGCAGCTTACTGATGGGTAACACTGAAGCTTTCTTT. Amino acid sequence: CASSLLMGNTEAFF. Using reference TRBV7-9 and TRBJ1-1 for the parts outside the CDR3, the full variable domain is DTGVSQNPRHKITKRGQNVTFRCDPISEHNRLYWYRQTLGQGPEFLTYFQNEAQLEKSRLLSDRFSAERPKGSFSTLEIQRTEQGDSAMYLCASSLLMGNTEAFFGQGTRLTVV.

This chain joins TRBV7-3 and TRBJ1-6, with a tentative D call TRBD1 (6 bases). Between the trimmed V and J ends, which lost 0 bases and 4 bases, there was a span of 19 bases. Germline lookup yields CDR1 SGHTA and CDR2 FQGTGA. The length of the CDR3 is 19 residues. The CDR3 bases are TGTGCCAGCAGCTTAACACCCCGATCAGGGGAAGGGTATAATTCACCCCTCCACTTT. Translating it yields CASSLTPRSGEGYNSPLHF.

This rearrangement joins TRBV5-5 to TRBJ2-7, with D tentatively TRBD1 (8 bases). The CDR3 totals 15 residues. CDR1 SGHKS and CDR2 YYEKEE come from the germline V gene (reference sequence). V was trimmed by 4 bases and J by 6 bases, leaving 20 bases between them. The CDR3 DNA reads TGTGCCAGCAGCGGACTAGGACAGGGTTTGGGCGAGCAGTACTTC. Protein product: CASSGLGQGLGEQYF.

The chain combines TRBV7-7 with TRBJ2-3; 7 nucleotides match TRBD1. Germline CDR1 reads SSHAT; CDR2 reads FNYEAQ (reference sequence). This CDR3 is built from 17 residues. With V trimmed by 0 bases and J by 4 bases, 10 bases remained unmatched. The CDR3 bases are TGTGCCAGCAGCTTAGCTTTAGGGGGCCCGACGGCAGATACGCAGTATTTT. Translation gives CASSLALGGPTADTQYF.

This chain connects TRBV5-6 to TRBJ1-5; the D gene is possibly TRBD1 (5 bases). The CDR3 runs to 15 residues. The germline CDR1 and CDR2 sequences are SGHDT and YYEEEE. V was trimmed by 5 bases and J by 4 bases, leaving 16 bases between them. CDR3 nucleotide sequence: TGTGCCAGCAGTTATAGGGGAGGAGGTAATCAGCCCCAGCATTTT. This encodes CASSYRGGGNQPQHF.

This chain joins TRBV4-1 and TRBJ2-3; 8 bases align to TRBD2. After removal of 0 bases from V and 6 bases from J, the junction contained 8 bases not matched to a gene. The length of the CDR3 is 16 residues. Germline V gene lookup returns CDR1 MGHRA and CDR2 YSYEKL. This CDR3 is CASSQEPAGVTDTQYF. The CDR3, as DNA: TGCGCCAGCAGCCAAGAGCCAGCGGGGGTCACCGATACGCAGTATTTT.

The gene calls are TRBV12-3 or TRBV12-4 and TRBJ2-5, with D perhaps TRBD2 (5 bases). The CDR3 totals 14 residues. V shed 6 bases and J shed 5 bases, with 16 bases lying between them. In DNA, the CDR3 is TGTGCCAGCAGAAATGGACCGCCGGGGGAGACCCAGTACTTC. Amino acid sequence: CASRNGPPGETQYF.

CDR3 nucleotide sequence: TGCGCCAGCAGCTTGGGACGGGAGTGGGAGACCCAGTACTTC. This gives the protein CASSLGREWETQYF. The chain joins TRBV5-1 to TRBJ2-5, with D tentatively TRBD2 (6 bases). In germline, CDR1 is SGHRS, CDR2 YFSETQ. Trimming left V 0 bases short and J 5 bases short, with 11 bases between. The CDR3 has 14 residues.

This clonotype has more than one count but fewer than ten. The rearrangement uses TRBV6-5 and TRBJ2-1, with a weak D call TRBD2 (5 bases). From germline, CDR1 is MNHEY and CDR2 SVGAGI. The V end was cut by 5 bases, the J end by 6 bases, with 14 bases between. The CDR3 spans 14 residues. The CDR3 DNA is TGTGCCAGCAGTAAGCGAGGGCGCGGCAATGAGCAGTTCTTC. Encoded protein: CASSKRGRGNEQFF.

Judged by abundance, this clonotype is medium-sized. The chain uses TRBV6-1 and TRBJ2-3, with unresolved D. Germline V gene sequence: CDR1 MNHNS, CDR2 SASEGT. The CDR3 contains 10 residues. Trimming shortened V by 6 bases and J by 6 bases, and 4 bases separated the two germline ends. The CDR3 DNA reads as TGTGCCAGCAGATATGATACGCAGTATTTT. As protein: CASRYDTQYF.

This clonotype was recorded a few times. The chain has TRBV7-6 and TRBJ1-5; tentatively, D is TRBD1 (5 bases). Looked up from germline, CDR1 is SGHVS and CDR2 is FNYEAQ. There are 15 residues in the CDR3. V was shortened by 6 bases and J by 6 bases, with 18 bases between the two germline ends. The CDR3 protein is CASRCPPGLTQPQHF. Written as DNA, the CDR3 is TGTGCCAGCAGATGTCCCCCGGGACTCACTCAGCCCCAGCATTTT.

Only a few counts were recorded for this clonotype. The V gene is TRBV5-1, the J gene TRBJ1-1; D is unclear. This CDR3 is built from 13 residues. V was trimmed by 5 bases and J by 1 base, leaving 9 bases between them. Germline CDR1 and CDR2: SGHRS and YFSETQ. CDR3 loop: CASRKGGNTEAFF. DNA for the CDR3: TGCGCCAGCAGGAAGGGTGGGAACACTGAAGCTTTCTTT.

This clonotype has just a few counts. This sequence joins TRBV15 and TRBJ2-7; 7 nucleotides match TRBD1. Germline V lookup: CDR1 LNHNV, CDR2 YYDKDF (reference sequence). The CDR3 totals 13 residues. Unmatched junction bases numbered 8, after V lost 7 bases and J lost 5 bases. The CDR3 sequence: CATTDRRPNEQYF. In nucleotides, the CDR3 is TGTGCCACCACGGACAGGAGACCTAACGAGCAGTACTTC.

CDR3 amino acids: CASFRTGVYEQYF. In DNA form, the CDR3 reads TGTGCCAGCTTCAGGACAGGGGTTTACGAGCAGTACTTC. The genes are TRBV28 and TRBJ2-7; 9 bases align to TRBD1. Germline CDR1 reads MDHEN; CDR2 reads SYDVKM. The CDR3 covers 13 residues. V was clipped by 8 bases and J by 4 bases; unmatched bases: 6.

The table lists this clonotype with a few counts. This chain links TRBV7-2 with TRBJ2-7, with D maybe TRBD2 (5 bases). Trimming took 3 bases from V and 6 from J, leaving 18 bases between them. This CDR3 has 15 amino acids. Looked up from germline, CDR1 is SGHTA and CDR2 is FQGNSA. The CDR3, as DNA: TGTGCCAGCAGCTTGCTATTTACGTCCGAGGGCGAGCAGTACTTC. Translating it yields CASSLLFTSEGEQYF.

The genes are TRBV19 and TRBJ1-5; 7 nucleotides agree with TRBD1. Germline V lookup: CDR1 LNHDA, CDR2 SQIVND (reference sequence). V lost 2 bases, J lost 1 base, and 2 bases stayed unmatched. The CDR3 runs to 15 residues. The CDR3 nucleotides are TGTGCCAGTAGTATAAGCAGGGGGAGCAATCAGCCCCAGCATTTT. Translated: CASSISRGSNQPQHF.

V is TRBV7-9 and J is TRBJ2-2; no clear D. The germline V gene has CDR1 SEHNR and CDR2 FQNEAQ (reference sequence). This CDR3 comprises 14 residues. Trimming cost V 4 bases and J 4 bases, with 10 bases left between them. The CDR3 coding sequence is TGTGCCAGCAGCTCTGGTCCGCCCACCGGGGAGCTGTTTTTT. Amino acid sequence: CASSSGPPTGELFF.

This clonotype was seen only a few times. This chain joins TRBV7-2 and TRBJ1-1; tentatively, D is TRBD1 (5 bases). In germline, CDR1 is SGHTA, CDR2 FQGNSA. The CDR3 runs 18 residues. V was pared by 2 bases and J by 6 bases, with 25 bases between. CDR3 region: CASSLRLRGFKEEAEAFF. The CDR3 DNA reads TGTGCCAGCAGCTTACGACTGAGGGGTTTTAAGGAGGAGGCTGAAGCTTTCTTT. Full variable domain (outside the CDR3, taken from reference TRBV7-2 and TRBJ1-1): GAGVSQSPSNKVTEKGKDVELRCDPISGHTALYWYRQSLGQGLEFLIYFQGNSAPDKSGLPSDRFSAERTGGSVSTLTIQRTQQEDSAVYLCASSLRLRGFKEEAEAFFGQGTRLTVV.

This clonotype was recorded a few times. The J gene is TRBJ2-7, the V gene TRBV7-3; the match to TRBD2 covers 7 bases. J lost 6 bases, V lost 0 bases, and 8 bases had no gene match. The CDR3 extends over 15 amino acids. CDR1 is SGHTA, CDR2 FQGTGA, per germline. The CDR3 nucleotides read TGTGCCAGCAGCTTAACGAGGCGGGAGAGGCCCGAGCAGTACTTC. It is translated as CASSLTRRERPEQYF.

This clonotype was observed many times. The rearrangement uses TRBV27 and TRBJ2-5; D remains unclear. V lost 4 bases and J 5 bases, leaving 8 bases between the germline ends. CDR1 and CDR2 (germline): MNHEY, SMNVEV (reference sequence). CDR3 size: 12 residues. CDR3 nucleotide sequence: TGTGCCAGCAGTTCCCTGGGGGAGACCCAGTACTTC. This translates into CASSSLGETQYF.

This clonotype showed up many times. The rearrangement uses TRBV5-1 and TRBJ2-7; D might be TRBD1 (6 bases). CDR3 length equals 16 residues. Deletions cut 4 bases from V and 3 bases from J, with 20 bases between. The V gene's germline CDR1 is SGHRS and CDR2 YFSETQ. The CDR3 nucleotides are TGCGCCAGCAGCACAACAACAGGGCTGGCTAGCTACGAGCAGTACTTC. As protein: CASSTTTGLASYEQYF.

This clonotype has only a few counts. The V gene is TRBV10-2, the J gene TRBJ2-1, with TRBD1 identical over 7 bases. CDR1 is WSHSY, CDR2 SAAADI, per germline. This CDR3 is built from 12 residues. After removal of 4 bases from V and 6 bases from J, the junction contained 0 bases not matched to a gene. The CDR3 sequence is CASSGTGNEQFF. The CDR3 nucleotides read TGCGCCAGCAGTGGGACAGGCAATGAGCAGTTCTTC.

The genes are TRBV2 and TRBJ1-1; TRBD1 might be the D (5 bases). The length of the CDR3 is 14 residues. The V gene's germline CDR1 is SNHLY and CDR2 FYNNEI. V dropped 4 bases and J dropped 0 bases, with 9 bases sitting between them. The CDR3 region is CASSADRMNTEAFF. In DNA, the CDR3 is TGTGCCAGCAGTGCTGACAGAATGAACACTGAAGCTTTCTTT.

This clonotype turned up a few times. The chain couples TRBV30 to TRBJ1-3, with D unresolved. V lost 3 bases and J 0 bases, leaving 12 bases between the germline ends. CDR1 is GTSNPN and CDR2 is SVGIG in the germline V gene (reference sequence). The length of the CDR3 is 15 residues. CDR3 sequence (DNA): TGTGCCTGGAGGAATAAAGTTGTCTCTGGAAACACCATATATTTT. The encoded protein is CAWRNKVVSGNTIYF.

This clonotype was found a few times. CDR3 amino acids: CASTPGTLYGYTF. In DNA form, the CDR3 reads TGTGCCAGCACCCCCGGGACCCTGTATGGCTACACCTTC. V gene TRBV11-2 combines with J gene TRBJ1-2; tentative D call: TRBD1 (5 bases). CDR1 is SGHAT, CDR2 FQNNGV, per germline. Trimming shortened V by 7 bases and J by 5 bases, and 14 bases separated the two germline ends. The length of the CDR3 is 13 residues.

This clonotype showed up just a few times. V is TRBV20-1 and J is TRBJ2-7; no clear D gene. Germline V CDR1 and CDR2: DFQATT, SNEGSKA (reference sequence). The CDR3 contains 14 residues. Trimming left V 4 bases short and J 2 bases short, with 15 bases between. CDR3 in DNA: TGCAGTGCTAAGAGGTGGGCAGAAACCTACGAGCAGTACTTC. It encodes CSAKRWAETYEQYF.